Sequencing of this T cell receptor beta chain was carried out in a study of T cells in Graves' hyperthyroidism and ophthalmopathy. Across the study: Peripheral blood sampling occurred at initial diagnosis, before any treatment. Study findings and constraints: Before onset, ophthalmopathy was predicted by the model a median approximately 6.7 months earlier.

This clonotype was detected ten times or more. Its antigen is unknown. Amplification targeted TCR beta CDR3 regions from RNA transcripts. An initial round of RT-PCR targeting the TCR CDR3 relied on the HTBI primer set. TCRdb reprocessed the multiplex PCR reads with MiXCR, giving one entry per CDR3 protein. This repertoire shows over 300,000 distinct CDR3 sequences, about 13% found once; its top ten account for almost 35%. The germline CDR1 and CDR2 sequences are WSHSY and SAAADI. The CDR3 length is 15 residues. V trimming: 5 bases; J trimming: 7 bases; junction bases outside the gene matches: 11. The sequencing sample was made of blood. This sequence joins TRBV10-2 and TRBJ2-1, with 7 positions matching TRBD2. The receptor's source is a middle-aged woman with Graves' ophthalmopathy. The CDR3 here is CASSRGGGISNEQFF. The CDR3, as DNA: TGCGCCAGCAGTAGGGGCGGGGGTATCTCTAATGAGCAGTTCTTC.